This TCR beta chain derives from a study of blood T cell repertoires in COVID-19. Study information: Acute and convalescent COVID-19 samples came from the United States, Italy and Spain. T cells, B-cell-depleted T cells, or PBMCs supplied cDNA or gDNA.

Authors' methods: Cell counts per sample came from amplifying reference gene primers. Clones were read by immunoSEQ multiplex PCR, and TCRdb kept only the in-frame ones, dropping some. That table furnishes V, J and clone size, whereas the DNA furnished D and trimming. The sample has under 200,000 clones, around 85% seen once; the top ten hold around 9.8%. Germline-derived CDR1 and CDR2 are SEHNR and FQNEAQ (reference sequence). V lost 5 bases, J lost 5 bases, and 6 bases stayed unmatched. The CDR3 is 14 residues long. Sequencing input: peripheral blood. The origin of this receptor is an elderly woman with acute or convalescent COVID-19. This sequence joins TRBV7-9 and TRBJ2-1; 7 nucleotides match TRBD2. The CDR3: CASSPRTSDNEQFF. Here the CDR3 DNA reads TGTGCCAGCAGCCCAAGAACTAGCGACAATGAGCAGTTCTTC. Complete variable domain (other parts from reference TRBV7-9 and TRBJ2-1): DTGVSQNPRHKITKRGQNVTFRCDPISEHNRLYWYRQTLGQGPEFLTYFQNEAQLEKSRLLSDRFSAERPKGSFSTLEIQRTEQGDSAMYLCASSPRTSDNEQFFGPGTRLTVL.